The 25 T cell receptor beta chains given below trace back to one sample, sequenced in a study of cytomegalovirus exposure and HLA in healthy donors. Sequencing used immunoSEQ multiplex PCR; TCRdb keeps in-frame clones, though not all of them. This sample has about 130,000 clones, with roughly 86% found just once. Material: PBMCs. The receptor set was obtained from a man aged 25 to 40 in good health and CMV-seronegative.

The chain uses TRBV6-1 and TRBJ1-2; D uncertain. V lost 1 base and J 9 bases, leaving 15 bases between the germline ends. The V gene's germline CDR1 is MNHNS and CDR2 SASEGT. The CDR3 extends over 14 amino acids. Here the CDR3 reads CASSEVPTQRSYTF. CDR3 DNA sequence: TGTGCCAGCAGTGAAGTCCCGACACAGAGAAGCTACACCTTC.

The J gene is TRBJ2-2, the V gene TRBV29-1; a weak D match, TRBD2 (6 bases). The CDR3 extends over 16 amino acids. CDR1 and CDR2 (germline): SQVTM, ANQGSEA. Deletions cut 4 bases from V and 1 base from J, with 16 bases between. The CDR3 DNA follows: TGCAGCGTTGTTTTACCTCGGGGGAAGAACACCGGGGAGCTGTTTTTT. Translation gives CSVVLPRGKNTGELFF.

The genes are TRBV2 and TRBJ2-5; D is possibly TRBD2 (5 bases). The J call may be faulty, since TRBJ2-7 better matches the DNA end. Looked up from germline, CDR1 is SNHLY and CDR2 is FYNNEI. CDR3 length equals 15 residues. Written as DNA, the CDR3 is TGTGCCAGCAGGGCGCGGGCCCAGGTTTCCTACGAGCAGTACTTC. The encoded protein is CASRARAQVSYEQYF.

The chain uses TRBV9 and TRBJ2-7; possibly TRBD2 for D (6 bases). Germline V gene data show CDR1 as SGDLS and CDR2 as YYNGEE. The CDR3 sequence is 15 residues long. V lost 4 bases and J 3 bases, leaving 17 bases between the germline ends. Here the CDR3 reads CASSPRLDEDYEQYF. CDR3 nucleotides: TGTGCCAGCAGCCCCCGACTAGACGAAGACTACGAGCAGTACTTC.

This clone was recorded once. The CDR3: CASSLGLAGTDTQYF. The CDR3, as DNA: TGCGCCAGCAGCCTCGGACTAGCGGGAACAGATACGCAGTATTTT. This chain uses TRBV4-3 with TRBJ2-3; 12 nucleotides line up with TRBD2. CDR1 and CDR2 (germline): LGHNA, YSLEER. After removal of 4 bases from V and 3 bases from J, the junction contained 2 bases not matched to a gene. The CDR3 extends over 15 amino acids.

The CDR3 nucleotides are TGTGCCAGCAGCACGAGGAGAGGGCGGGGGTGGACAGATACGCAGTATTTT. It codes for CASSTRRGRGWTDTQYF. The gene calls are TRBV7-2 and TRBJ2-3; TRBD2 aligns across 7 bases. The V gene end was trimmed by 5 bases and the J gene end by 3 bases; junction bases not matched to a gene: 14. The germline gives CDR1 SGHTA, CDR2 FQGNSA. This CDR3 is 17 amino acids long.

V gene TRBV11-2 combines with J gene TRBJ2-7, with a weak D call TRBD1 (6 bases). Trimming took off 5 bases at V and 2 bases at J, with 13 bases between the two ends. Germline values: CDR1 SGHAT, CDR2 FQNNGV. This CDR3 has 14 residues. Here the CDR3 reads CASSRRDIPYEQYF. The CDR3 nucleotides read TGTGCCAGCAGCCGTAGGGACATCCCCTACGAGCAGTACTTC.

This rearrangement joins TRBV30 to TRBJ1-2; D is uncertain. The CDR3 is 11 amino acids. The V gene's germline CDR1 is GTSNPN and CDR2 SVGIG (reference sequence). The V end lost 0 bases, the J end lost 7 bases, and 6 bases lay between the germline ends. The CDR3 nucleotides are TGTGCCTGGAGTGTACTTGCTGGCTACACCTTC. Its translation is CAWSVLAGYTF.

CDR3 sequence reads: CATSPRGDTEAFF. CDR3 nucleotide sequence: TGTGCCACCAGCCCCCGGGGGGACACTGAAGCTTTCTTT. This chain uses TRBV15 with TRBJ1-1; D possibly corresponds to TRBD1 (5 bases). The CDR3 contains 13 residues. In germline, CDR1 is LNHNV, CDR2 YYDKDF (reference sequence). Trimming removed 5 bases from V and 3 bases from J, with 10 bases in between.

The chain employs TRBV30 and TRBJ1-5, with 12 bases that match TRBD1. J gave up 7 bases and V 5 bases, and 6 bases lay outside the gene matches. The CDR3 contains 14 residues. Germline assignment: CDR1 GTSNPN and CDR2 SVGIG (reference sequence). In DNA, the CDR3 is TGTGCCTGGGGGGGGACAGGGGGCTCCCAGCCCCAGCATTTT. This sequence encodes CAWGGTGGSQPQHF.

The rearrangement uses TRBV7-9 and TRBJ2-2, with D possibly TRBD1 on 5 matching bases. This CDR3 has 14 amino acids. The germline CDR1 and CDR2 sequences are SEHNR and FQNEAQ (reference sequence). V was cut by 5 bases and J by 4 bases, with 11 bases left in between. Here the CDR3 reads CASSQDTTTGELFF. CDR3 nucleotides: TGTGCCAGCAGCCAGGACACTACCACCGGGGAGCTGTTTTTT.

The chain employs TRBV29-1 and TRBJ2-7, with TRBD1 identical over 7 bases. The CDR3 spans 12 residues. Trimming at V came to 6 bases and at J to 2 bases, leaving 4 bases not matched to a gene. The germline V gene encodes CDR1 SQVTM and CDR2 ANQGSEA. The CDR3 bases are TGCAGCGTACAGGGGAACACCTACGAGCAGTACTTC. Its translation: CSVQGNTYEQYF.

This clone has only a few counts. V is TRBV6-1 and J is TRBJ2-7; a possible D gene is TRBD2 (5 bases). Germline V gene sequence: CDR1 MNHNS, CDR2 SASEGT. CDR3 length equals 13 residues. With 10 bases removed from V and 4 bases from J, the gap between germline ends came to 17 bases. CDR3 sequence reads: CAITPADLYEQYF. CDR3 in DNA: TGTGCCATCACGCCCGCGGACTTATACGAGCAGTACTTC.

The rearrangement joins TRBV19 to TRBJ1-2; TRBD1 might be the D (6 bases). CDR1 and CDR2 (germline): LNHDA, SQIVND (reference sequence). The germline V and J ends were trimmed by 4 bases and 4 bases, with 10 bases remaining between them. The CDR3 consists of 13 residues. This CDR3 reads CASSTRDTYGYTF. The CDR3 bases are TGTGCCAGTAGTACCAGGGACACCTATGGCTACACCTTC. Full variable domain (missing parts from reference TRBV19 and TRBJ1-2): DGGITQSPKYLFRKEGQNVTLSCEQNLNHDAMYWYRQDPGQGLRLIYYSQIVNDFQKGDIAEGYSVSREKKESFPLTVTSAQKNPTAFYLCASSTRDTYGYTFGSGTRLTVV.

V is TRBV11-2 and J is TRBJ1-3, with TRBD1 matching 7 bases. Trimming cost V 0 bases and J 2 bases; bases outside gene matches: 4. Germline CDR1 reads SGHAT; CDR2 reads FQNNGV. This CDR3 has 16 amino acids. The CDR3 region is CASSLDSGTAGNTIYF. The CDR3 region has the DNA TGTGCCAGCAGCTTAGATTCAGGGACAGCTGGAAACACCATATATTTT. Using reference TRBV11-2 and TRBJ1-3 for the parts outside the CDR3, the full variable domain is EAGVAQSPRYKIIEKRQSVAFWCNPISGHATLYWYQQILGQGPKLLIQFQNNGVVDDSQLPKDRFSAERLKGVDSTLKIQPAKLEDSAVYLCASSLDSGTAGNTIYFGEGSWLTVV.

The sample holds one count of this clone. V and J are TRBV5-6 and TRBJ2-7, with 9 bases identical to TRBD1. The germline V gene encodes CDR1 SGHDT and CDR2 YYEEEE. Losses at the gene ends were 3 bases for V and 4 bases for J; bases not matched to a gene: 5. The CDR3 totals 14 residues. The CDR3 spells CASSSGTGIYEQYF. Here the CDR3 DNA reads TGTGCCAGCAGCTCCGGGACAGGGATATACGAGCAGTACTTC.

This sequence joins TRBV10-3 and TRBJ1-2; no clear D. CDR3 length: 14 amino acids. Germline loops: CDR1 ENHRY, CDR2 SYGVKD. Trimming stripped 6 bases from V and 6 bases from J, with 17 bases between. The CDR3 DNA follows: TGTGCCATCAGCCAGCGTCTCGAAGGTGATGGCTACACCTTC. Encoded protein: CAISQRLEGDGYTF.

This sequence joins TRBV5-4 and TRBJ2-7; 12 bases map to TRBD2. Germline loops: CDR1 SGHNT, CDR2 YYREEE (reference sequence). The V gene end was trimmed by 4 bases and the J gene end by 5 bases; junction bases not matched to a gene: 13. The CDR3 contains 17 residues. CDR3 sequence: CASSLGLAGPQVNEQYF. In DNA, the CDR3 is TGTGCCAGCAGCCTGGGACTAGCGGGCCCCCAGGTTAACGAGCAGTACTTC.

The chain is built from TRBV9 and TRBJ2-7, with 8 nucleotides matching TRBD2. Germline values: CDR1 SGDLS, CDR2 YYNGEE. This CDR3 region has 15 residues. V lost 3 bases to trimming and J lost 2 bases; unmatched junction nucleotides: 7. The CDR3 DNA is TGTGCCAGCAGCGCGGGGGGGCGGGAGACCTACGAGCAGTACTTC. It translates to CASSAGGRETYEQYF.

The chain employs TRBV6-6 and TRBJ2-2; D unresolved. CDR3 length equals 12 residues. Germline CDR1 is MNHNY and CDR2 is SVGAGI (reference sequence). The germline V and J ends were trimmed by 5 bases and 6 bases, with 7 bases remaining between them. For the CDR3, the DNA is TGTGCCAGCAGTCCGAGTCCCGGGGAGCTGTTTTTT. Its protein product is CASSPSPGELFF.

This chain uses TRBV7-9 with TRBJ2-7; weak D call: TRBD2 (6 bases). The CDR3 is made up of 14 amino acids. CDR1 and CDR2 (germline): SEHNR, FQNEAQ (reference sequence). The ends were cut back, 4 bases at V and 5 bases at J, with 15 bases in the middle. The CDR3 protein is CASSSKELAHEQYF. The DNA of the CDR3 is TGTGCCAGCAGCTCCAAAGAACTAGCTCACGAGCAGTACTTC.

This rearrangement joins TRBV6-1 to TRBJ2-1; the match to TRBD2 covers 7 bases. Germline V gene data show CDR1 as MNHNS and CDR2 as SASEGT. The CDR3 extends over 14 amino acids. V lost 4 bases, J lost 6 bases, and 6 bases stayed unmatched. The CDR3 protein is CASSVAGDPNEQFF. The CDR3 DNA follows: TGTGCCAGCAGTGTCGCGGGAGACCCCAATGAGCAGTTCTTC.

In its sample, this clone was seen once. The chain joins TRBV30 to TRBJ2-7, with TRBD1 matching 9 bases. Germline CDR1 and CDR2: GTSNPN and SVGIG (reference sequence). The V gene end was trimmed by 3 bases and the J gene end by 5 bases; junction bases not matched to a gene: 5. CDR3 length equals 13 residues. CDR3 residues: CAWSRDRVNEQYF. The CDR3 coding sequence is TGTGCCTGGAGCAGGGACAGGGTCAACGAGCAGTACTTC.

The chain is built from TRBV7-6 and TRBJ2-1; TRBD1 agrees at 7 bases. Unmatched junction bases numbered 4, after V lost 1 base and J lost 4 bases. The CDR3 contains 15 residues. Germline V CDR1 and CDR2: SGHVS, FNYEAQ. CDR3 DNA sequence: TGTGCCAGCAGCTTAGGACAGGGCATATACAATGAGCAGTTCTTC. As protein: CASSLGQGIYNEQFF.

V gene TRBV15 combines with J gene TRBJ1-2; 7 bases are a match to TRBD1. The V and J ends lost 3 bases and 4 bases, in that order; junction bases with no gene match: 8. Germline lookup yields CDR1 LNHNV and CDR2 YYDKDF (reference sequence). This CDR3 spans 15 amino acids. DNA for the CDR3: TGTGCCACCAGCAGTGAGCAGGGGGGTGGCTATGGCTACACCTTC. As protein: CATSSEQGGGYGYTF.